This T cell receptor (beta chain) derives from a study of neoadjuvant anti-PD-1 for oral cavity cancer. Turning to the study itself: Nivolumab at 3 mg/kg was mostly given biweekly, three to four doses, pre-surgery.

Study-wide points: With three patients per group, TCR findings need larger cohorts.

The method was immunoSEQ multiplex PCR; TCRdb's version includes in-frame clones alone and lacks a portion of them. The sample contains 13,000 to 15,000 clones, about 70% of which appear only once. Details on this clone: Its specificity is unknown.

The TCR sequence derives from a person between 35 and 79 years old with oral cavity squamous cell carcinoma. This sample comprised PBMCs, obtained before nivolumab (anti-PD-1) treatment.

This CDR3 is CASRPAQTGAYEQYF. CDR3 in DNA: TGTGCCAGCAGACCGGCCCAAACCGGCGCCTACGAGCAGTACTTC. The chain uses TRBV6-6 and TRBJ2-7; D call uncertain. The ends were cut back, 6 bases at V and 2 bases at J, with 17 bases in the middle. This CDR3 contains 15 residues. The germline V gene has CDR1 MNHNY and CDR2 SVGAGI (reference sequence).